This entry is about one T cell receptor (beta chain). In germline, CDR1 is MGHDK, CDR2 SYGVNS. V lost 2 bases and J 0 bases, leaving 5 bases between the germline ends. CDR3 length: 13 residues. Methods used by the authors: Cell counts per sample came from amplifying reference gene primers. The data were produced by immunoSEQ multiplex PCR, yet TCRdb's version contains in-frame clones alone and is incomplete. V and J calls and clone size follow that table, whereas D and trimming were derived from the DNA. Of hundreds of thousands of clones in the sample, more than 70% are singletons; the top ten hold 4.3%. These data originate in a study of blood T cell repertoires in COVID-19. The overall study: T cells, B-cell-depleted T cells, or PBMCs provided the cDNA or gDNA that served as material.

Enrollees, about 18 to 89 years old, lived in fewer than 25 US areas. Cohort assignment relied on participant-reported clinical history. The sample comprised PBMCs or T cells enriched from blood (not recorded which). The receptor comes from a man in his thirties or forties with acute COVID-19. This rearrangement joins TRBV25-1 to TRBJ2-7; no reliable D call. The CDR3 protein is CASSEPHSYEQYF. The CDR3 nucleotides read TGTGCCAGCAGTGAACCCCACTCCTACGAGCAGTACTTC.